The 31 T cell receptor beta chains given below trace back to one sample, sequenced in a study of radiation and T cells in renal cell carcinoma. Assay: immunoSEQ multiplex PCR; the TCRdb copy retains only in-frame clones and omits some. Here the sample spans 150,000 to 200,000 clones, about 87% being singletons. As for time point: blood 4 weeks post-SBRT, at nephrectomy. Treatment meaning: 15 Gy SBRT to primary tumor, nephrectomy 4 weeks later. Sequences were derived from blood, sampled from a patient whose treatment included radiotherapy and nephrectomy. The source is a woman aged 45-65 years with renal cell carcinoma.

This chain joins TRBV6-5 and TRBJ1-2; weak D call: TRBD1 (5 bases). Trimming took 2 bases from V and 6 from J, leaving 13 bases between them. CDR1 is MNHEY, CDR2 SVGAGI, per germline. This CDR3 spans 14 amino acids. The CDR3, as DNA: TGTGCCAGCAGTTACGGGCGGGGGTCCGATGGCTACACCTTC. This gives the protein CASSYGRGSDGYTF.

In DNA form, the CDR3 reads TGTGCCAGCAGCGACACGTTCCATCCGGGCAGCACAGATACGCAGTATTTT. It specifies CASSDTFHPGSTDTQYF. The chain recombines TRBV9 with TRBJ2-3; D not certain. The length of the CDR3 is 17 residues. Germline assignment: CDR1 SGDLS and CDR2 YYNGEE. V gave up 3 bases and J gave up 0 bases, with 17 bases separating them.

This CDR3 is CASSLGGQTGINEKLFF. The CDR3 bases are TGCGCCAGCAGCTTGGGGGGACAGACTGGGATTAATGAAAAACTGTTTTTT. This sequence joins TRBV5-1 and TRBJ1-4; TRBD1 aligns across 7 bases. Germline loops: CDR1 SGHRS, CDR2 YFSETQ. Trimming removed 0 bases from V and 4 bases from J; junction bases left unmatched: 9. This CDR3 has 17 residues.

The J gene is TRBJ2-7, the V gene TRBV6-6; D tentatively fits TRBD1 or TRBD2 (6 bases each). The germline V gene has CDR1 MNHNY and CDR2 SVGAGI (reference sequence). Trimming left V 6 bases short and J 7 bases short, with 25 bases between. The CDR3 sequence is 16 residues long. CDR3 loop: CASSLSGGGQGREQYF. CDR3 sequence (DNA): TGTGCCAGCAGCCTAAGCGGAGGGGGGCAAGGGAGGGAGCAGTACTTC.

V usage is TRBV27 and J usage is TRBJ2-1; D perhaps matches TRBD2 (6 bases). The V end was cut by 3 bases, the J end by 10 bases, with 13 bases between. Per the germline V gene, CDR1 is MNHEY and CDR2 is SMNVEV (reference sequence). This CDR3 is built from 13 residues. The DNA for the CDR3 is TGTGCCAGCAGTTTTACATCGGGGGACGAGCAGTTCTTC. It translates to CASSFTSGDEQFF.

V and J are TRBV7-3 and TRBJ2-3; 8 bases are a match to TRBD2. The CDR3 sequence is 18 residues long. J gave up 2 bases and V 4 bases, and 14 bases lay outside the gene matches. Germline values: CDR1 SGHTA, CDR2 FQGTGA. CDR3 coding DNA: TGTGCCAGCAGCTCGACGCCCATAGCGGGGAGATCCACAGATACGCAGTATTTT. Residues: CASSSTPIAGRSTDTQYF. Full variable domain (remainder filled in from reference TRBV7-3 and TRBJ2-3): GAGVSQTPSNKVTEKGKYVELRCDPISGHTALYWYRQSLGQGPEFLIYFQGTGAADDSGLPNDRFFAVRPEGSVSTLKIQRTERGDSAVYLCASSSTPIAGRSTDTQYFGPGTRLTVL.

J is TRBJ1-3 and V is TRBV18; no clear D gene. The germline gives CDR1 KGHSH, CDR2 LQKENI. CDR3 size: 14 residues. V was pared by 3 bases and J by 8 bases, with 14 bases between. CDR3 nucleotides: TGTGCCAGCTCACCGGTCGCCATAGTTGACACCATATATTTT. This sequence encodes CASSPVAIVDTIYF.

As to this clone: The junction departs from the called germline gene at one end, perhaps through a read error. Other DNA sequences of this sample code for an identical CDR3. The rearrangement links TRBV20-1 to TRBJ1-1; D is ambiguous. The CDR3 loop spans 11 amino acids. Germline CDR1 DFQATT, CDR2 SNEGSKA (reference sequence). The CDR3 nucleotides read TGCAGCGCTAAGGGAAACACTGAAGCTTTCTTT. It codes for CSAKGNTEAFF.

V usage is TRBV1 and J usage is TRBJ2-5; TRBD2, as called in the table, went unchecked against the DNA. TRBV1 is a pseudogene locus. CDR3 size: 19 residues. CDR3 DNA: TGCACCAGCAGCCAAGATCGAGAGGAGCGGGGGCCAAACCAAGAGACCCAGTACTTC. Its protein is CTSSQDREERGPNQETQYF.

This rearrangement joins TRBV9 to TRBJ1-2, with D perhaps matching TRBD1 (5 bases). The CDR3 has 13 residues. The V end was cut by 0 bases, the J end by 8 bases, with 11 bases between. From germline, CDR1 is SGDLS and CDR2 YYNGEE. CDR3 region: CASSVERGSGYTF. CDR3 nucleotides: TGTGCCAGCAGCGTAGAAAGGGGCTCCGGCTACACCTTC.

The chain is built from TRBV6-6 and TRBJ2-2; D might be TRBD1 or TRBD2, each matching 6 bases. This CDR3 region has 15 residues. V was shortened by 3 bases and J by 3 bases, with 11 bases between the two germline ends. CDR1 and CDR2 from the germline V gene are MNHNY and SVGAGI (reference sequence). The CDR3, as DNA: TGTGCCAGCAGTTATGAGGGGGGAGACACCGGGGAGCTGTTTTTT. Translating it yields CASSYEGGDTGELFF.

V and J are TRBV18 and TRBJ2-3, with unresolved D. The CDR3 consists of 13 residues. CDR1 and CDR2 (germline): KGHSH, LQKENI. The V end lost 3 bases, the J end lost 5 bases, and 9 bases lay between the germline ends. CDR3 DNA sequence: TGTGCCAGCTCACCTGAAACTGGAGATACGCAGTATTTT. Residues: CASSPETGDTQYF.

The chain carries TRBV5-1 and TRBJ2-2; D might be TRBD1 (6 bases). Germline values: CDR1 SGHRS, CDR2 YFSETQ. V shed 0 bases and J shed 5 bases, with 11 bases lying between them. The CDR3 spans 15 residues. CDR3 coding DNA: TGCGCCAGCAGCTTGGGAGGGGGTCAGACCGGGGAGCTGTTTTTT. It codes for CASSLGGGQTGELFF.

V is TRBV11-2 and J is TRBJ1-1; TRBD1 agrees at 7 bases. Germline V gives CDR1 SGHAT, CDR2 FQNNGV. This CDR3 is 14 amino acids long. The trim removed 1 base at V and 10 bases at J, leaving 9 bases unmatched. CDR3 residues: CASSLGLRGIGAFF. The CDR3 coding sequence is TGTGCCAGCAGCTTAGGCCTCAGGGGGATAGGAGCTTTCTTT.

This clone was seen once. The chain recombines TRBV11-2 with TRBJ2-2; 9 nucleotides align to TRBD2. The CDR3 length is 17 residues. The germline V gene encodes CDR1 SGHAT and CDR2 FQNNGV. V lost 4 bases and J lost 5; bases outside the gene matches: 11. CDR3 amino acids: CASSSLASGVGTGELFF. The CDR3 DNA follows: TGTGCCAGCAGCTCCTTGGCTAGCGGGGTGGGGACCGGGGAGCTGTTTTTT. Full variable domain (rest looked up from reference TRBV11-2 and TRBJ2-2): EAGVAQSPRYKIIEKRQSVAFWCNPISGHATLYWYQQILGQGPKLLIQFQNNGVVDDSQLPKDRFSAERLKGVDSTLKIQPAKLEDSAVYLCASSSLASGVGTGELFFGEGSRLTVL.

The gene calls are TRBV5-1 and TRBJ1-1; 9 nucleotides agree with TRBD1. This CDR3 has 13 amino acids. Losses at the gene ends were 4 bases for V and 7 bases for J; bases not matched to a gene: 5. Germline CDR1 reads SGHRS; CDR2 reads YFSETQ. CDR3 nucleotide sequence: TGCGCCAGCAGCCAGGGACAGGGCTTTGAAGCTTTCTTT. Protein sequence: CASSQGQGFEAFF.

The chain employs TRBV19 and TRBJ2-7; the D gene could be TRBD1 or TRBD2 (5 bases each). Trimming pared 3 bases from V and 1 base from J, leaving 13 bases between. Germline V gene data show CDR1 as LNHDA and CDR2 as SQIVND (reference sequence). The CDR3 is made up of 15 amino acids. The CDR3 nucleotides read TGTGCCAGTAGTATGAAAGCCAGGGAGTCCTACGAGCAGTACTTC. Translation: CASSMKARESYEQYF.

The rearrangement uses TRBV6-1 and TRBJ2-1; D may be TRBD1 (6 bases). Per germline, CDR1 MNHNS and CDR2 SASEGT. V was cut by 2 bases and J by 3 bases, with 14 bases left in between. The CDR3 runs to 16 residues. CDR3 loop: CASSESGQSYYNEQFF. The CDR3 nucleotides are TGTGCCAGCAGTGAATCGGGACAAAGCTACTACAATGAGCAGTTCTTC.

This clone appeared a few times. The chain recombines TRBV4-3 with TRBJ2-3, with 11 bases lining up with TRBD2. This CDR3 is 18 amino acids long. The germline V gene encodes CDR1 LGHNA and CDR2 YSLEER. The V and J ends lost 3 bases and 0 bases, in that order; junction bases with no gene match: 8. The DNA for the CDR3 is TGCGCCAGCAGCCAGTCGTCTAGCGGGGGGCCTAGCACAGATACGCAGTATTTT. Its translation is CASSQSSSGGPSTDTQYF.

This chain's CDR3 is CASSISGGTDTQYF. CDR3 sequence (DNA): TGTGCCAGTAGTATAAGCGGGGGAACAGATACGCAGTATTTT. The genes are TRBV19 and TRBJ2-3; the match to TRBD2 covers 8 bases. After removal of 2 bases from V and 3 bases from J, the junction contained 1 base not matched to a gene. CDR1 and CDR2 (germline): LNHDA, SQIVND (reference sequence). The CDR3 has 14 amino acids. The full variable domain, with the rest looked up from reference TRBV19 and TRBJ2-3, is DGGITQSPKYLFRKEGQNVTLSCEQNLNHDAMYWYRQDPGQGLRLIYYSQIVNDFQKGDIAEGYSVSREKKESFPLTVTSAQKNPTAFYLCASSISGGTDTQYFGPGTRLTVL.

This clone was recorded only once. The chain recombines TRBV5-1 with TRBJ1-2; TRBD1 matches at 11 bases. There are 15 residues in the CDR3. J gave up 8 bases and V 0 bases, and 6 bases lay outside the gene matches. Per germline, CDR1 SGHRS and CDR2 YFSETQ. The CDR3 region has the DNA TGCGCCAGCAGCTTGGGGTCGGACAGGGGGCACGGCTACACCTTC. Its translation: CASSLGSDRGHGYTF.

The chain links TRBV13 to TRBJ2-7, with D maybe TRBD1 (6 bases). V lost 3 bases to trimming and J lost 0 bases, with 9 bases between them. Per the germline V gene, CDR1 is PRHDT and CDR2 is FYEKMQ (reference sequence). The CDR3 contains 14 residues. The CDR3 DNA reads as TGTGCCAGCAGCTTTGGACAGCCCTCCTACGAGCAGTACTTC. This sequence encodes CASSFGQPSYEQYF.

This rearrangement joins TRBV5-3 to TRBJ1-2; 9 bases align to TRBD1. TRBV5-3 is placed among ORFs of uncertain function. V dropped 5 bases and J dropped 7; count of bases not matched to a gene: 9. The CDR3 is 14 residues long. CDR3 sequence reads: CARRGGQGNAGYTF. CDR3 coding DNA: TGTGCCAGAAGGGGCGGACAGGGGAACGCTGGCTACACCTTC.

The sample holds one count of this clone. The rearrangement joins TRBV14 to TRBJ2-7; unclear D gene. CDR3 length equals 13 residues. The ends were cut back, 4 bases at V and 6 bases at J, with 13 bases in the middle. Germline V gene data show CDR1 as SGHDN and CDR2 as FVKESK. The CDR3 sequence: CASSPRARSEQYF. The CDR3 DNA follows: TGTGCCAGCAGCCCCCGGGCCCGCAGCGAGCAGTACTTC.

The rearrangement links TRBV6-1 to TRBJ2-6; possibly TRBD2 for D (6 bases). Germline CDR1 and CDR2: MNHNS and SASEGT. The CDR3 length is 15 residues. The germline V and J ends were trimmed by 7 bases and 2 bases, with 12 bases remaining between them. The CDR3 protein is CASNPGVTGANVLTF. The CDR3 DNA reads TGTGCCAGCAATCCGGGGGTGACTGGGGCCAACGTCCTGACTTTC.

The table lists this clone with a count of one. The chain recombines TRBV7-9 with TRBJ2-3; TRBD1 aligns across 7 bases. The V segment lost 2 bases and the J segment 8 bases; nucleotides outside the gene matches: 1. Germline lookup yields CDR1 SEHNR and CDR2 FQNEAQ (reference sequence). This CDR3 is built from 12 residues. CDR3 sequence (DNA): TGTGCCAGCAGCTTAAGGGACAGTACGCAGTATTTT. Its protein product is CASSLRDSTQYF.

The chain employs TRBV18 and TRBJ2-2, with 7 bases lining up with TRBD1. The CDR3 length is 15 residues. V lost 5 bases to trimming and J lost 3 bases; unmatched junction nucleotides: 6. Germline V CDR1 and CDR2: KGHSH, LQKENI. The CDR3 loop reads CASSSKTGYTGELFF. The CDR3 DNA reads TGTGCCAGCTCATCGAAGACAGGGTACACCGGGGAGCTGTTTTTT.

This clone came up once. V is TRBV6-5 and J is TRBJ1-1; D is possibly TRBD1 (6 bases). In germline, CDR1 is MNHEY, CDR2 SVGAGI. This CDR3 region has 13 residues. Deletions cut 6 bases from V and 7 bases from J, with 15 bases between. The CDR3 DNA reads TGTGCCAGCAGGGACAGCGGGGTTGATGAAGCTTTCTTT. Amino acid sequence: CASRDSGVDEAFF.

As to this clone: One end of the junction fails to match germline, which may point to a read error. This rearrangement joins TRBV30 to TRBJ1-6; D is unclear. The CDR3 runs 16 residues. Germline V gene lookup returns CDR1 GTSNPN and CDR2 SVGIG (reference sequence). CDR3 region: CAWSVQEPDYNTPLHF. The CDR3 DNA is TGTGCCTGGAGTGTCCAAGAGCCAGACTATAATACACCCCTCCACTTT.

There are many counts of this clone. This chain connects TRBV30 to TRBJ1-1; 7 nucleotides agree with TRBD1. This CDR3 has 13 amino acids. Germline V gene lookup returns CDR1 GTSNPN and CDR2 SVGIG (reference sequence). V lost 2 bases, J lost 7 bases, and 7 bases stayed unmatched. As DNA, the CDR3 is TGTGCCTGGAGTCCAGGGCGGGACAGTGAAGCTTTCTTT. Protein: CAWSPGRDSEAFF. Full variable domain (missing parts from reference TRBV30 and TRBJ1-1): SQTIHQWPATLVQPVGSPLSLECTVEGTSNPNLYWYRQAAGRGLQLLFYSVGIGQISSEVPQNLSASRPQDRQFILSSKKLLLSDSGFYLCAWSPGRDSEAFFGQGTRLTVV.

The sample holds one count of this clone. The V and J genes are TRBV11-3 and TRBJ2-7; D call uncertain. Germline V CDR1 and CDR2: SGHNT, YENEEA. Trimming stripped 5 bases from V and 4 bases from J, with 12 bases between. The CDR3 sequence is 13 residues long. The CDR3 here is CASSPSPGYEQYF. The CDR3, as DNA: TGTGCCAGCAGCCCAAGTCCCGGGTACGAGCAGTACTTC. Together with reference TRBV11-3 and TRBJ2-7, the CDR3 gives the full variable domain: EAGVVQSPRYKIIEKKQPVAFWCNPISGHNTLYWYLQNLGQGPELLIRYENEEAVDDSQLPKDRFSAERLKGVDSTLKIQPAELGDSAVYLCASSPSPGYEQYFGPGTRLTVT.